This TCR beta chain comes out of a study of control samples from healthy donors and cancer patients. Here immunoSEQ multiplex PCR was the method, and the copy in TCRdb shows in-frame clones only, minus some. Of 150,000 or so clones listed, 80% to 95% are singletons. The V end lost 3 bases, the J end lost 7 bases, and 18 bases lay between the germline ends. The CDR3 has 15 amino acids. Germline V lookup: CDR1 SNHLY, CDR2 FYNNEI. V gene TRBV2 combines with J gene TRBJ1-1; D is unresolved. The specimen was blood. The TCR originated in a man aged 18-30 years in good health. DNA for the CDR3: TGTGCCAGCAGTGACTACATGGTGGCAGGAGTTGAAGCTTTCTTT. Translated: CASSDYMVAGVEAFF.